One and the same sample provided the 8 T cell receptor beta chains below, sequenced in a study of patients and donors after allogeneic stem cell transplantation. TCRdb re-analysed the RT-PCR reads in MiXCR, keeping a single row per CDR3 protein. Of about 150,000 distinct CDR3 sequences listed, 24% are singletons. Sample: blood, either unsorted or a sorted T cell fraction (not recorded which). Source of these receptors: a human donor who was either an allogeneic HSCT recipient or a stem cell or donor lymphocyte infusion donor (not recorded which). It is not recorded whose cells these are; they may come from a transplant donor.

The chain combines TRBV24-1 with TRBJ2-5; D is undetermined. V gave up 4 bases and J gave up 1 base, with 3 bases separating them. The CDR3 loop spans 12 amino acids. Germline loops: CDR1 KGHDR, CDR2 SFDVKD. The CDR3: CATSDPQETQYF. The CDR3 DNA reads as TGTGCCACCAGTGACCCCCAAGAGACCCAGTACTTC.

V and J are TRBV10-3 and TRBJ1-3; 8 bases are shared with TRBD1. With 4 bases clipped from V and 2 bases from J, the junction kept 1 base outside the gene matches. CDR1 and CDR2 (germline): ENHRY, SYGVKD. This CDR3 has 14 amino acids. The chain's CDR3 is CAISVGQAGNTIYF. In DNA, the CDR3 is TGTGCCATCAGTGTGGGACAGGCTGGAAACACCATATATTTT.

This clonotype was counted a few times. The V call is TRBV12-3 or TRBV12-4, the J call TRBJ2-1; the D is unclear. Deletions cut 4 bases from V and 4 bases from J, with 14 bases between. The CDR3 has 15 residues. CDR3 amino acids: CASSSLRAGYNEQFF. The CDR3 nucleotides read TGTGCCAGCAGTTCCCTCCGAGCAGGTTACAATGAGCAGTTCTTC.

J is TRBJ2-3 and V is TRBV6-5; D tentatively reads TRBD1 or TRBD2 (5 bases each). The CDR3 covers 19 residues. The germline V gene has CDR1 MNHEY and CDR2 SVGAGI. The V end lost 5 bases, the J end lost 0 bases, and 24 bases lay between the germline ends. The CDR3 here is CASSPAWWGTLSSTDTQYF. CDR3 in DNA: TGTGCCAGCAGTCCCGCTTGGTGGGGGACGCTCTCTAGCACAGATACGCAGTATTTT.

The chain uses TRBV5-1 and TRBJ2-3; no reliable D call. V lost 4 bases and J lost 2, with 17 bases in between. Germline CDR1 is SGHRS and CDR2 is YFSETQ. The CDR3 runs to 16 residues. CDR3 in DNA: TGCGCCAGCAGCCTCCAGACCGGTGTTCTCACAGATACGCAGTATTTT. Protein sequence: CASSLQTGVLTDTQYF.

This clonotype came up a few times. A read error may explain this, as a much larger clone is one base away. V gene TRBV5-1 combines with J gene TRBJ1-1, with D uncertain. The CDR3 covers 14 residues. The germline gives CDR1 SGHRS, CDR2 YFSETQ. Here the CDR3 DNA reads TGCGCCAGCAGCTGGGCGGCCATGAACTCTGAAGCTTTCTTT. The encoded protein is CASSWAAMNSEAFF.

This clonotype was observed a few times. This chain connects TRBV6-5 to TRBJ1-5, with 12 bases lining up with TRBD1. The CDR3 runs to 16 residues. The ends lost 0 bases at V and 8 bases at J; junction bases unmatched: 5. The V gene's germline CDR1 is MNHEY and CDR2 SVGAGI. CDR3 amino acids: CASSYSGTGGLEPQHF. For the CDR3, the DNA is TGTGCCAGCAGTTACTCCGGGACAGGGGGCTTGGAGCCCCAGCATTTT.

This clonotype has just a few counts. This sequence joins TRBV29-1 and TRBJ1-5; TRBD1 agrees at 7 bases. Germline trimming cut 4 bases from V and 6 bases from J; bases unmatched to any gene: 9. Germline V CDR1 and CDR2: SQVTM, ANQGSEA. The CDR3 extends over 14 amino acids. The CDR3 DNA follows: TGCAGCGTTGGGGACAGCAGAATAGGTCAGCCCCAGCATTTT. It yields the protein CSVGDSRIGQPQHF.